This T cell receptor beta chain was captured in a study of CD8+ T cells in alopecia areata. On the study more broadly: Treated patients took oral tofacitinib at 5 to 10 mg twice daily.

Treatment given: oral pan-JAK inhibitor, 5-10 mg twice daily. CDR1 is WSHSY and CDR2 is SAAADI in the germline V gene. The CDR3 sequence is 14 residues long. The ends were cut back, 2 bases at V and 5 bases at J, with 12 bases in the middle. Extraction and reverse transcription of RNA yielded cDNA as the sequencing template. The protocol was immunoSEQ multiplex PCR, while the TCRdb copy is restricted to in-frame clones and leaves out a portion. This table holds 95,000 to 100,000 clones, 60% found once. The material sequenced was CD8+ T cells sorted from blood, taken at approximately week 60, from a patient treated with tofacitinib. The TCR was taken from a human donor with alopecia areata. The J gene is TRBJ1-2, the V gene TRBV10-2; maybe TRBD1 (5 bases). The CDR3 DNA is TGCGCCAGCAGTGAGAGGGGTCTACCTTATGGCTACACCTTC. Its protein product is CASSERGLPYGYTF.